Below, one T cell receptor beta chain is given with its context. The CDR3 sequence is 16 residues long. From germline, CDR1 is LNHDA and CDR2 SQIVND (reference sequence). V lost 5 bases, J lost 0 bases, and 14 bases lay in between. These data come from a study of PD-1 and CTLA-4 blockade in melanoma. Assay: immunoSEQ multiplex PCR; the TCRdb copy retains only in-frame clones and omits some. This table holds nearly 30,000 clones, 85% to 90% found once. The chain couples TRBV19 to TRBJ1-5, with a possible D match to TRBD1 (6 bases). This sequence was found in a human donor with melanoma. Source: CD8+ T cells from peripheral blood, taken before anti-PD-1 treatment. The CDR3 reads CASSRRDIYSNQPQHF. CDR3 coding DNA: TGTGCCAGTAGTCGACGGGACATCTATAGCAATCAGCCCCAGCATTTT.